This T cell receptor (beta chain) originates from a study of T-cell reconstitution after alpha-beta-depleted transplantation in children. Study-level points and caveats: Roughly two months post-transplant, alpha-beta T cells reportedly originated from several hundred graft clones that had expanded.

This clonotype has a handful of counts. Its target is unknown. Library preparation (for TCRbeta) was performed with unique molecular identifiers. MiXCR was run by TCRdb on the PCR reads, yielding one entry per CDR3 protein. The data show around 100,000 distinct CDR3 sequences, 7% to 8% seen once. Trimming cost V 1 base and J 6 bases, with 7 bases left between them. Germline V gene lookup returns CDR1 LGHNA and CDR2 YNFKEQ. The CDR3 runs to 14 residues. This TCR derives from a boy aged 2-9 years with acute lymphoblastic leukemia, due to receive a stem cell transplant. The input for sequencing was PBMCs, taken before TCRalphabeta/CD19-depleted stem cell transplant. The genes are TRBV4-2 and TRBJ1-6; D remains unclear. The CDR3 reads CASSQGLGNSPLHF. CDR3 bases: TGTGCCAGCAGCCAAGGACTCGGTAATTCACCCCTCCACTTT.